These 32 T cell receptor beta chains originate from one sample sequenced in a study of blood T cell repertoires in COVID-19. Clones were read by immunoSEQ multiplex PCR, and TCRdb kept only the in-frame ones, dropping some. The sample includes roughly 130,000 clones, roughly 80% seen only once; the top ten take under 15%. The specimen was peripheral blood. These receptors were taken from a woman aged 25 to 39 who had recovered from COVID-19.

The chain has TRBV27 and TRBJ1-1; 7 bases agree with TRBD1. CDR3 length: 14 amino acids. CDR1 is MNHEY, CDR2 SMNVEV, per germline (reference sequence). With V trimmed by 3 bases and J by 5 bases, 6 bases remained unmatched. DNA of the CDR3: TGTGCCAGCAGTTTTATAACAGGGGAGACTGAAGCTTTCTTT. It is translated as CASSFITGETEAFF.

Points on this clone: The junction departs from germline at one end; a sequencing error may be responsible. This chain uses TRBV11-2 with TRBJ1-2, with 10 bases aligning to TRBD1. The CDR3 totals 15 residues. CDR1 SGHAT and CDR2 FQNNGV come from the germline V gene. The CDR3 region has the DNA TGTGCCAGCAGCCTCACCTCCGGGACAGGGGATGGCCACACCTTC. Its protein product is CASSLTSGTGDGHTF. The whole variable domain, remainder taken from reference TRBV11-2 and TRBJ1-2, is EAGVAQSPRYKIIEKRQSVAFWCNPISGHATLYWYQQILGQGPKLLIQFQNNGVVDDSQLPKDRFSAERLKGVDSTLKIQPAKLEDSAVYLCASSLTSGTGDGHTFGSGTRLTVV.

This chain links TRBV6-4 with TRBJ1-1; D might be TRBD1 (5 bases). The CDR3 length is 14 residues. CDR1 and CDR2 from the germline V gene are MRHNA and SNTAGT. Trimming took off 6 bases at V and 4 bases at J, with 15 bases between the two ends. The CDR3 loop reads CASRPPSGATEAFF. The CDR3 DNA follows: TGTGCCAGCAGACCGCCAAGTGGGGCCACTGAAGCTTTCTTT.

The chain has TRBV4-2 and TRBJ2-5, with TRBD2 matching over 12 bases. The germline V gene encodes CDR1 LGHNA and CDR2 YNFKEQ. This CDR3 contains 17 residues. V lost 0 bases and J lost 4; bases outside the gene matches: 6. This CDR3 is CASSQDLSSGRGETQYF. As DNA, the CDR3 is TGTGCCAGCAGCCAAGACCTCTCTAGCGGGAGGGGAGAGACCCAGTACTTC.

This chain links TRBV18 with TRBJ2-5, with 7 bases lining up with TRBD2. Germline V gene lookup returns CDR1 KGHSH and CDR2 LQKENI. The CDR3 consists of 15 residues. The V gene end was trimmed by 5 bases and the J gene end by 2 bases; junction bases not matched to a gene: 8. The CDR3 DNA follows: TGTGCCAGCTCATGGGAGGGAAGGGAACAAGAGACCCAGTACTTC. This encodes CASSWEGREQETQYF.

This chain connects TRBV7-8 to TRBJ1-1; TRBD1 agrees at 7 bases. The CDR3 is made up of 18 amino acids. CDR1 and CDR2 (germline): SGHVS, FQNEAQ. Losses at the gene ends were 1 base for V and 5 bases for J; bases not matched to a gene: 16. For the CDR3, the DNA is TGTGCCAGCAGCTTAGTTTTTCCGAAAACAGGGGTAAGAACTGAAGCTTTCTTT. Amino acid sequence: CASSLVFPKTGVRTEAFF.

V and J are TRBV9 and TRBJ2-3; the match to TRBD2 covers 7 bases. Unmatched junction bases numbered 6, after V lost 0 bases and J lost 2 bases. Per germline, CDR1 SGDLS and CDR2 YYNGEE. The CDR3 is made up of 16 amino acids. CDR3 region: CASSVALAAHTDTQYF. CDR3 bases: TGTGCCAGCAGCGTAGCTCTAGCGGCCCACACAGATACGCAGTATTTT.

In DNA, the CDR3 is TGTGCCAGCAGATACCGACTAGACGCCGGGGAGCTGTTTTTT. It encodes CASRYRLDAGELFF. The V and J genes are TRBV7-3 and TRBJ2-2; TRBD2 is a possible D gene (6 bases). Germline loops: CDR1 SGHTA, CDR2 FQGTGA. This CDR3 is 14 amino acids long. V lost 6 bases and J 6 bases, leaving 14 bases between the germline ends.

V is TRBV23-1 and J is TRBJ1-5; D remains ambiguous. TRBV23-1 is an ORF; its function is uncertain. This CDR3 spans 18 amino acids. The germline V and J ends were trimmed by 4 bases and 3 bases, with 22 bases remaining between them. CDR3: CASSRTTSGSTANQPQHF. CDR3 coding DNA: TGCGCCAGCAGTCGCACAACCTCGGGATCCACAGCCAATCAGCCCCAGCATTTT.

This clone was recorded only once. The V gene is TRBV14, the J gene TRBJ1-1; 7 positions agree with TRBD1. CDR1 is SGHDN, CDR2 FVKESK, per germline. V was pared by 5 bases and J by 1 base, with 4 bases of the junction left unmatched. This CDR3 contains 14 residues. The CDR3 reads CASSARGRNTEAFF. The CDR3 DNA follows: TGTGCCAGCAGCGCCAGGGGGAGGAACACTGAAGCTTTCTTT. The variable domain in full, with the rest retrieved from reference TRBV14 and TRBJ1-1, is EAGVTQFPSHSVIEKGQTVTLRCDPISGHDNLYWYRRVMGKEIKFLLHFVKESKQDESGMPNNRFLAERTGGTYSTLKVQPAELEDSGVYFCASSARGRNTEAFFGQGTRLTVV.

The chain uses TRBV13 and TRBJ1-6, with 8 bases that match TRBD1. V lost 3 bases to trimming and J lost 9 bases; unmatched junction nucleotides: 4. The CDR3 is 14 amino acids. Germline values: CDR1 PRHDT, CDR2 FYEKMQ (reference sequence). This CDR3 is CASSLDRDSSPLHF. CDR3 nucleotides: TGTGCCAGCAGCTTGGACAGGGATAGTTCACCCCTCCACTTT. Looking up the rest from reference TRBV13 and TRBJ1-6 gives the full variable domain: AAGVIQSPRHLIKEKRETATLKCYPIPRHDTVYWYQQGPGQDPQFLISFYEKMQSDKGSIPDRFSAQQFSDYHSELNMSSLELGDSALYFCASSLDRDSSPLHFGNGTRLTVT.

The chain employs TRBV5-1 and TRBJ2-5; D gene unclear. This CDR3 has 15 residues. Germline V lookup: CDR1 SGHRS, CDR2 YFSETQ. Trimming left V 0 bases short and J 11 bases short, with 20 bases between. CDR3 nucleotide sequence: TGCGCCAGCAGCTTGGACACGCGGCACGAGAGGTCGCAGTACTTC. Translated: CASSLDTRHERSQYF.

V usage is TRBV5-5 and J usage is TRBJ2-7; TRBD1 matches 7 bases. V was clipped by 0 bases and J by 1 base; unmatched bases: 4. There are 15 residues in the CDR3. Germline V gene lookup returns CDR1 SGHKS and CDR2 YYEKEE (reference sequence). The CDR3 is CASSLGWDSSYEQYF. The CDR3 DNA follows: TGTGCCAGCAGCTTGGGATGGGACAGTTCCTACGAGCAGTACTTC.

The V call is TRBV11-2, the J call TRBJ2-5, with a possible D match to TRBD2 (6 bases). The CDR3 consists of 14 residues. The germline gives CDR1 SGHAT, CDR2 FQNNGV. Trimming took 4 bases from V and 2 from J, leaving 11 bases between them. CDR3: CASSSTGAQETQYF. The DNA of the CDR3 is TGTGCCAGCAGCTCGACGGGAGCGCAAGAGACCCAGTACTTC.

The CDR3 nucleotides read TGTGCCAGCAGTTACGAGAGCGGACTCGAGCAGTACTTC. This codes for CASSYESGLEQYF. This sequence joins TRBV6-5 and TRBJ2-7; D is perhaps TRBD2 (5 bases). CDR3 size: 13 residues. Trimming stripped 2 bases from V and 6 bases from J, with 11 bases between. Germline CDR1 and CDR2: MNHEY and SVGAGI.

This clone was recorded a few times. In nucleotides, the CDR3 is TGCGCCAGCAGCCGACGACAGGGAGATACGCAGTATTTT. This gives the protein CASSRRQGDTQYF. J is TRBJ2-3 and V is TRBV5-1; 7 bases line up with TRBD1. The germline gives CDR1 SGHRS, CDR2 YFSETQ. The CDR3 is 13 amino acids. Trimming cost V 4 bases and J 5 bases; bases outside gene matches: 4. Complete variable domain (other parts from reference TRBV5-1 and TRBJ2-3): KAGVTQTPRYLIKTRGQQVTLSCSPISGHRSVSWYQQTPGQGLQFLFEYFSETQRNKGNFPGRFSGRQFSNSRSEMNVSTLELGDSALYLCASSRRQGDTQYFGPGTRLTVL.

J is TRBJ1-5 and V is TRBV7-9; 10 bases are a match to TRBD1. The CDR3 is 15 residues long. Germline V lookup: CDR1 SEHNR, CDR2 FQNEAQ (reference sequence). The J segment lost 6 bases and the V segment lost 5 bases, leaving 7 bases of the junction unmatched. CDR3 nucleotide sequence: TGTGCCAGCAGCCATGGGACAGGGGTTCCTCAGCCCCAGCATTTT. It specifies CASSHGTGVPQPQHF.

This clone was seen more than once but under ten times. The chain uses TRBV5-1 and TRBJ1-1; D is ambiguous. V dropped 1 base and J dropped 1 base, with 8 bases sitting between them. In germline, CDR1 is SGHRS, CDR2 YFSETQ. The CDR3 has 14 residues. CDR3 DNA sequence: TGCGCCAGCAGCTTGAATACAGCGAACACTGAAGCTTTCTTT. Encoded protein: CASSLNTANTEAFF.

In this sample, this clone turned up once. The CDR3 protein is CASSPSPGQARYTEAFF. The CDR3 nucleotides read TGTGCCAGCTCCCCAAGTCCGGGACAGGCCCGGTACACTGAAGCTTTCTTT. The chain is built from TRBV18 and TRBJ1-1; 8 bases map to TRBD1. Germline V gene sequence: CDR1 KGHSH, CDR2 LQKENI. J was trimmed by 3 bases and V by 6 bases; bases with no gene match: 15. The CDR3 totals 17 residues.

This clone occurred once. CDR3 nucleotides: TGTGCCAGCAGCTTACCCGGTTGGCCCCAGCATTTT. Amino acid sequence: CASSLPGWPQHF. The chain combines TRBV7-2 with TRBJ1-5, with D hard to call. CDR1 and CDR2 from the germline V gene are SGHTA and FQGNSA. The ends were cut back, 2 bases at V and 9 bases at J, with 8 bases in the middle. This CDR3 contains 12 residues.

The gene calls are TRBV5-1 and TRBJ2-2, with D perhaps matching TRBD1 (5 bases). CDR1 SGHRS and CDR2 YFSETQ come from the germline V gene. The V end was cut by 0 bases, the J end by 5 bases, with 8 bases between. The CDR3 sequence is 14 residues long. The chain's CDR3 is CASSLARDTGELFF. The DNA for the CDR3 is TGCGCCAGCAGCTTGGCCAGGGATACCGGGGAGCTGTTTTTT.

This sequence joins TRBV11-1 and TRBJ2-1; tentative D call: TRBD2 (6 bases). Per germline, CDR1 SGHAT and CDR2 FQDESV (reference sequence). This CDR3 has 15 residues. V lost 5 bases and J 0 bases, leaving 11 bases between the germline ends. This CDR3 reads CASSRDWSSYNEQFF. DNA of the CDR3: TGTGCCAGCAGCAGGGACTGGAGCTCCTACAATGAGCAGTTCTTC.

J is TRBJ1-5 and V is TRBV27; tentative D call: TRBD1 (6 bases). Trimming stripped 6 bases from V and 1 base from J, with 10 bases between. CDR1 is MNHEY, CDR2 SMNVEV, per germline (reference sequence). The CDR3 is 14 amino acids. The CDR3 loop is CASRSGQSNQPQHF. The CDR3 DNA reads TGTGCCAGCAGGTCTGGACAGAGCAATCAGCCCCAGCATTTT.

The chain employs TRBV4-1 and TRBJ2-3; D perhaps matches TRBD2 (7 bases). The V gene's germline CDR1 is MGHRA and CDR2 YSYEKL. Between the trimmed V and J ends, which lost 3 bases and 0 bases, there was a span of 31 bases. The CDR3 length is 22 residues. Here the CDR3 DNA reads TGCGCCAGCAGCCACCACAAAAGGGGGTCCGCGGGAGAAAAATGGAGCACAGATACGCAGTATTTT. Amino acids: CASSHHKRGSAGEKWSTDTQYF.

J is TRBJ1-1 and V is TRBV7-6; D is ambiguous. The CDR3 spans 13 residues. Germline V gene data show CDR1 as SGHVS and CDR2 as FNYEAQ. Between the trimmed V and J ends, which lost 2 bases and 3 bases, there was a span of 7 bases. The CDR3 DNA reads as TGTGCCAGCAGCTTACAGGCTTACACTGAAGCTTTCTTT. This codes for CASSLQAYTEAFF.

The gene calls are TRBV25-1 and TRBJ2-7; perhaps TRBD2 as D (6 bases). The V end lost 5 bases, the J end lost 3 bases, and 17 bases lay between the germline ends. The length of the CDR3 is 15 residues. Germline V lookup: CDR1 MGHDK, CDR2 SYGVNS. Here the CDR3 DNA reads TGTGCCAGCAGTTCACCTCCCTGGGAGGTCTACGAGCAGTACTTC. It is translated as CASSSPPWEVYEQYF.

CDR3 nucleotides: TGCGCCAGCAGCCAAGATCTGGCAGGGAAGGGCTACACCTTC. It is translated as CASSQDLAGKGYTF. This chain links TRBV4-1 with TRBJ1-2; D might be TRBD1 (5 bases). The CDR3 sequence is 14 residues long. V lost 0 bases and J 8 bases, leaving 13 bases between the germline ends. Germline CDR1 is MGHRA and CDR2 is YSYEKL.

The J gene is TRBJ2-5, the V gene TRBV5-1; 11 bases match TRBD2. This CDR3 has 15 amino acids. V was clipped by 3 bases and J by 5 bases; unmatched bases: 6. Germline CDR1 SGHRS, CDR2 YFSETQ. CDR3 DNA: TGCGCCAGCAGCTCCGAGGGACTAGCGGCCGAGACCCAGTACTTC. Its protein product is CASSSEGLAAETQYF.

The CDR3 DNA is TGTGCCAGCAGCTTGGGATCCAGGCCGCTCTACGAGCAGTACTTC. This encodes CASSLGSRPLYEQYF. The rearrangement joins TRBV5-6 to TRBJ2-7; D is unresolved. CDR1 is SGHDT and CDR2 is YYEEEE in the germline V gene. The CDR3 is 15 amino acids. V was cut by 0 bases and J by 3 bases, with 13 bases left in between. The full variable domain, in which reference TRBV5-6 and TRBJ2-7 provide the parts outside the CDR3, is DAGVTQSPTHLIKTRGQQVTLRCSPKSGHDTVSWYQQALGQGPQFIFQYYEEEERQRGNFPDRFSGHQFPNYSSELNVNALLLGDSALYLCASSLGSRPLYEQYFGPGTRLTVT.

This sequence joins TRBV19 and TRBJ2-4; 8 nucleotides align to TRBD1. Trimming at V came to 1 base and at J to 0 bases, leaving 14 bases not matched to a gene. The CDR3 runs to 20 residues. Germline loops: CDR1 LNHDA, CDR2 SQIVND (reference sequence). Written as DNA, the CDR3 is TGTGCCAGTAGTATAGCTGGCTACCGGGACAGGACAATAGCCAAAAACATTCAGTACTTC. Residues: CASSIAGYRDRTIAKNIQYF.

A few counts support this clone. The chain links TRBV9 to TRBJ2-1; 9 positions agree with TRBD2. CDR3 length: 15 residues. Germline trimming cut 2 bases from V and 5 bases from J; bases unmatched to any gene: 5. CDR1 and CDR2 (germline): SGDLS, YYNGEE. CDR3 bases: TGTGCCAGCAGCGTCGGACTAGCGATAAACAATGAGCAGTTCTTC. Its translation is CASSVGLAINNEQFF. The full variable domain, rest sourced from reference TRBV9 and TRBJ2-1, is DSGVTQTPKHLITATGQRVTLRCSPRSGDLSVYWYQQSLDQGLQFLIQYYNGEERAKGNILERFSAQQFPDLHSELNLSSLELGDSALYFCASSVGLAINNEQFFGPGTRLTVL.

This chain uses TRBV10-3 with TRBJ1-1; perhaps TRBD1 as D (5 bases). Germline V gives CDR1 ENHRY, CDR2 SYGVKD. Trimming left V 4 bases short and J 1 base short, with 10 bases between. CDR3 length equals 14 residues. The CDR3 DNA sequence: TGTGCCATCAGTGCACCCGACAGGAACACTGAAGCTTTCTTT. Translated: CAISAPDRNTEAFF.